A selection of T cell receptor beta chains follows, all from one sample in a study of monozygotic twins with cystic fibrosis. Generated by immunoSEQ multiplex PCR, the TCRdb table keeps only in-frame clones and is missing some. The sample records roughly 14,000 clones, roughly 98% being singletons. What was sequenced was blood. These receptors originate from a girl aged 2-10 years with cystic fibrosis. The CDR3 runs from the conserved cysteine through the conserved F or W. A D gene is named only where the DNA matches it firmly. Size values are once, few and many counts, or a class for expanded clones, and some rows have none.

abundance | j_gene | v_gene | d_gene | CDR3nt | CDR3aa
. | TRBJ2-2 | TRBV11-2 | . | TGTGCCAGCAGCCCGGAGGCCGCGGGATACACCGGGGAGCTGTTTTTT | CASSPEAAGYTGELFF
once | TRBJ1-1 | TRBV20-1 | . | TGCAGTGCTCAAGAAGACAGTGAAGCTTTCTTT | CSAQEDSEAFF
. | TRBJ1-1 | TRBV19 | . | TGTGCCAGTAGCCTACTCGGGACGGCCAACACTGAAGCTTTCTTT | CASSLLGTANTEAFF
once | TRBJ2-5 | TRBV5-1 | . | TGCGCCAGCACCTTGCAGGAGGGAGAGACCCAGTACTTC | CASTLQEGETQYF
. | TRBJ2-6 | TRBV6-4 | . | TGTGCCAGCAGTGACTCTTCAGGGACTGGGGCCAACGTCCTGACTTTC | CASSDSSGTGANVLTF
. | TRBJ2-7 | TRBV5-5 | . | TGTGCCAGCAGCCTAACGCCGGTGTACTACGAGCAGTACTTC | CASSLTPVYYEQYF
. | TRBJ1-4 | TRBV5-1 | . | TGCGCCAGCAGCCTCGGTCAGGGAGGAGAAAAACTGTTTTTT | CASSLGQGGEKLFF
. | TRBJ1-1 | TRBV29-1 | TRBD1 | TGCAGCGTTCGGACAGGAGCGAACACTGAAGCTTTCTTT | CSVRTGANTEAFF
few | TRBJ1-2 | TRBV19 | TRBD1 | TGTGCCAGTAGTACCCACAGGGGGGCTAACTATGGCTACACCTTC | CASSTHRGANYGYTF
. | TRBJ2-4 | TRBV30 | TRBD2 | TGTGCCTGGTCTGCGGGAGGGGGGAGCATTCAGTACTTC | CAWSAGGGSIQYF
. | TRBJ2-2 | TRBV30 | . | TGTGCCTGGAGTGTAATGGGGGGTGGCAGGGAGCTGTTTTTT | CAWSVMGGGRELFF
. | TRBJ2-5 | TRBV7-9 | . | TGTGCCAGCAGCTTAGGCGCAGGCCTCTACCAAGAGACCCAGTACTTC | CASSLGAGLYQETQYF
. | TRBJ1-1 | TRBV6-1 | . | TGTGCCAGCAGTGGATGGCAGGGTGAAGCTTTCTTT | CASSGWQGEAFF
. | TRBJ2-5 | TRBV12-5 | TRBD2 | TGTGCTAGTGGTTTGGTACACTCTAGCGGCACTGAAGAGACCCAGTACTTC | CASGLVHSSGTEETQYF
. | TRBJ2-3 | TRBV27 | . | TGTGCCAGCAGTTTAGACACCTACACAGATACGCAGTATTTT | CASSLDTYTDTQYF
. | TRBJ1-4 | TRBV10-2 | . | TGCGCCAGCGGGGTCGGGGCGACACAAGAAAAACTGTTTTTT | CASGVGATQEKLFF
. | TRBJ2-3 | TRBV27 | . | TGTGCCAGCAGTTTAGGGTCGTCAGATACGCAGTATTTT | CASSLGSSDTQYF
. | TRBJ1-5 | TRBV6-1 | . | TGTGCCAGCAGTGAAGCAGAGCCCCAGCATTTT | CASSEAEPQHF
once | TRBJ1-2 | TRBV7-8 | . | TGTGCCAGCACCCGTTTAGGGAGGGGCTATGGCTACACCTTC | CASTRLGRGYGYTF
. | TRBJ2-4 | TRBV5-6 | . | TGTGCCAGCAGCTTAACCCCTTTCGTGAAGATCGAGGGAAACATTCAGTACTTC | CASSLTPFVKIEGNIQYF
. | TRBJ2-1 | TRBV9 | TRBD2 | TGTGCCAGCAGCTCGCGACTAGCGGGAGGGCCAAGGTCGGATGAGCAGTTCTTC | CASSSRLAGGPRSDEQFF
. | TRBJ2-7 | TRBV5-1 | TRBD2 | TGCGCCAGCAGGCTTCGGCTAGCGGGCTACGAGCAGTACTTC | CASRLRLAGYEQYF
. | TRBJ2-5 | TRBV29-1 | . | TGCAGCGTCCAAATGGGCGGGGCCGGGGAGACCCAGTACTTC | CSVQMGGAGETQYF
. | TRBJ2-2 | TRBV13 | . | TGTGCCAGCAGCTCGGGACCAGCGAACACCGGGGAGCTGTTTTTT | CASSSGPANTGELFF
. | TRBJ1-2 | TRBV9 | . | TGTGCCAGCAGCCCTTCGACAGGAAACTATGGCTACACCTTC | CASSPSTGNYGYTF
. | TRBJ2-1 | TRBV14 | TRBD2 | TGTGCCAGCAGCCAAGCTAGCGGGACCTACAATGAGCAGTTCTTC | CASSQASGTYNEQFF
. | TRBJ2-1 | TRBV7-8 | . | TGTGCCAGCATCAAGACAGGCAATGAGCAGTTCTTC | CASIKTGNEQFF
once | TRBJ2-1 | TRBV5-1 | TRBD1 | TGCGCCAGCCTTATGGACAGGGGAAGCAATGAGCAGTTCTTC | CASLMDRGSNEQFF
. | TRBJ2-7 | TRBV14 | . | TGTGCCAGCAGCCCGAGCAAGGGTCGGGAGTTCTACGAGCAGTACTTC | CASSPSKGREFYEQYF
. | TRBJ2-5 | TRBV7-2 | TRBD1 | TGTGCCAGCAGTTTCACAGGGGTGAAAGAGACCCAGTACTTC | CASSFTGVKETQYF
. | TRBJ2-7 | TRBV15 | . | TGTGCCACCAGAATACAGGGAAGCGAGCAGTACTTC | CATRIQGSEQYF
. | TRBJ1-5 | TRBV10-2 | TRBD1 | TGCGCCAGCAGAGGGCCGGGACAGGGGTTTCAGCCCCAGCATTTT | CASRGPGQGFQPQHF
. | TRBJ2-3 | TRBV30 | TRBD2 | TGTGCCTGGAGGAGGGGCGCGGGAGTTAAAGATACGCAGTATTTT | CAWRRGAGVKDTQYF
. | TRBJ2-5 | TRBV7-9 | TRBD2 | TGTGCCAGCAGCCACAAGGGACTAGCCGCAGGGACCCAGTACTTC | CASSHKGLAAGTQYF
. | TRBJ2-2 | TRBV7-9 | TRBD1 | TGTGCCAGCAGCTCACCGGGACAGGGGGCCACCGGGGAGCTGTTTTTT | CASSSPGQGATGELFF
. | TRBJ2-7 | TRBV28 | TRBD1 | TGTGCCAGCAGTTTGGGTAGAGAGTGGACAGGGGGACACTACGAGCAGTACTTC | CASSLGREWTGGHYEQYF
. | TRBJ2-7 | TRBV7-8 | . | TGTGCCAGCAGTATGACGGACTTTCCCTCCTACGAGCAGTACTTC | CASSMTDFPSYEQYF
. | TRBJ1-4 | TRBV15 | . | TGTGCCACCAGCAGAGATAGGGCAGATGAAAAACTGTTTTTT | CATSRDRADEKLFF
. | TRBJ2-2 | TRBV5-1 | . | TGCGCCAGCAGCTTGCGCAGGGGGGCGAACACCGGGGAGCTGTTTTTT | CASSLRRGANTGELFF
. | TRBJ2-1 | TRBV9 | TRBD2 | TGTGCCAGCAGCGTAGAGGGGACTACCAGCTCCTACAATGAGCAGTTCTTC | CASSVEGTTSSYNEQFF
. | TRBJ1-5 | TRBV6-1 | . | TGTGCCAGCAGTGGTACAGGGAATCAGCCCCAGCATTTT | CASSGTGNQPQHF
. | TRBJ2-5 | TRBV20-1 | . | TGCAGTGCTGGACCGGGAGAGACCCAGTACTTC | CSAGPGETQYF
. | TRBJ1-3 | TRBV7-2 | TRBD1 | TGTGCCAGCAGCCCAACGACAGGGACTGGAAACACCATATATTTT | CASSPTTGTGNTIYF
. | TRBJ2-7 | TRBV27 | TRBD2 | TGTGCCAGCAGTTTATCCGCGACTAGCGGTTACGAGCAGTACTTC | CASSLSATSGYEQYF
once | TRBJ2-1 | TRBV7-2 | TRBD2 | TGTGCCAGCAGCTCAACCGGGACTAGCAATGAGCAGTTCTTC | CASSSTGTSNEQFF